A single sample gave rise to the 7 T cell receptor beta chains below, sequenced in a study of identical twins. TCRdb reanalysed the 5' RACE reads using MiXCR and keeps one entry per CDR3 protein. Of 520,000 or so distinct CDR3 sequences listed, roughly a fifth were seen once; the top ten hold approximately 0.95%. The same sample was also used in a study of T cells expressing NK-cell markers.

Material: CD4+ T cells sorted from blood. All receptors come from a woman aged 18-29 years in good health.

This clonotype was observed many times. The rearrangement joins TRBV2 to TRBJ2-7; no reliable D call. Trimming left V 0 bases short and J 3 bases short, with 6 bases between. The CDR3 runs 13 residues. Germline V CDR1 and CDR2: SNHLY, FYNNEI. The CDR3 protein is CASSEAPGYEQYF. CDR3 bases: TGTGCCAGCAGTGAAGCACCCGGCTACGAGCAGTACTTC.

The chain is built from TRBV7-9 and TRBJ1-2; 7 nucleotides match TRBD1. The V gene end was trimmed by 5 bases and the J gene end by 4 bases; junction bases not matched to a gene: 13. Germline CDR1 is SEHNR and CDR2 is FQNEAQ (reference sequence). The length of the CDR3 is 16 residues. The CDR3 loop reads CASSPWTGNLGYGYTF. The CDR3 bases are TGTGCCAGCAGCCCTTGGACAGGAAATCTTGGCTATGGCTACACCTTC.

This clonotype has a handful of counts. The chain combines TRBV12-3 or TRBV12-4 with TRBJ2-7; 10 bases agree with TRBD1. V lost 8 bases and J lost 1; bases outside the gene matches: 5. The CDR3 totals 14 residues. CDR3 DNA: TGTGCCAGCGCTGGACAGGGGGTTTCCTACGAGCAGTACTTC. This gives the protein CASAGQGVSYEQYF.

This clonotype was detected only a few times. CDR3 nucleotides: TGTGCCAGCAGGAGACCAGACAGGAGACTCTTTGAAGCTTTCTTT. Translated, it gives CASRRPDRRLFEAFF. The chain links TRBV6-1 to TRBJ1-1; the D gene is possibly TRBD1 (6 bases). This CDR3 contains 15 residues. Per germline, CDR1 MNHNS and CDR2 SASEGT. Trimming cost V 6 bases and J 7 bases, with 21 bases left between them.

J is TRBJ1-1 and V is TRBV20-1; TRBD1 is a possible D gene (5 bases). V was shortened by 3 bases and J by 1 base, with 12 bases between the two germline ends. Germline-derived CDR1 and CDR2 are DFQATT and SNEGSKA (reference sequence). There are 14 residues in the CDR3. The CDR3 DNA reads TGCAGTGCTAGCCGGGGACGGACGAACACTGAAGCTTTCTTT. Translating it yields CSASRGRTNTEAFF.

The rearrangement joins TRBV6-5 to TRBJ2-5, with 11 bases fitting TRBD2. CDR1 and CDR2 (germline): MNHEY, SVGAGI. V shed 2 bases and J 3 bases; nucleotides not matched to a gene: 5. This CDR3 region has 16 residues. CDR3 region: CASSYLRLAGKETQYF. DNA for the CDR3: TGTGCCAGCAGTTACCTTAGACTAGCGGGAAAAGAGACCCAGTACTTC.

The genes are TRBV10-2 and TRBJ1-1; TRBD1 matches 7 bases. This CDR3 contains 14 residues. Germline CDR1 and CDR2: WSHSY and SAAADI. The junction had 9 bases not matched to a gene; V was cut back by 7 bases and J by 4 bases. The DNA for the CDR3 is TGCGCCAGCAAGGGTGTACAGGGGAGCACTGAAGCTTTCTTT. It encodes CASKGVQGSTEAFF.